Listed below are T cell receptor beta chains from one sample, sequenced in a study of blood T cells in healthy people across ages. In TCRdb, the 5' RACE reads were re-called with MiXCR into one record per CDR3 protein. The table shows 650,000 to 1,000,000 distinct CDR3 sequences, with roughly 40% occurring only once. The specimen was blood. The receptors come from a man between 18 and 35 years old in good health. Each CDR3 is given without its conserved first and last residue. Each record gives: V gene, CDR3 protein.

V: TRBV12-3/TRBV12-4; CDR3: ASSFTQGAEQY
V: TRBV27; CDR3: ASSFLGRGEQY
V: TRBV20-1; CDR3: SANDRVSYEQY
V: TRBV6-2/TRBV6-3; CDR3: ASSRHRDQATEAF
V: TRBV12-3/TRBV12-4; CDR3: ASSLEGRVNEQF
V: TRBV24-1; CDR3: VTSGNRDGGNEKLF
V: TRBV11-1; CDR3: ASSVVGGYNEQF
V: TRBV5-1; CDR3: ASSFKRQETMNTEAF
V: TRBV20-1; CDR3: SGRGGSYNGQF
V: TRBV28; CDR3: ASSRPDRGHTEAF
V: TRBV28; CDR3: ASSSSGGLEAF
V: TRBV24-1; CDR3: ATSGTNYNEQF
V: TRBV6-5; CDR3: ASSPGQYNSPLH
V: TRBV5-1; CDR3: ASSPGPPTNEQF
V: TRBV9; CDR3: ASSVSPGDRELF
V: TRBV6-5; CDR3: ASSYSGVNQPQH